This T cell receptor (beta chain) was observed in a study of blood T cell repertoires in COVID-19. The CDR3 extends over 14 amino acids. CDR1 and CDR2 from the germline V gene are MDHEN and SYDVKM. The ends were cut back, 11 bases at V and 8 bases at J, with 22 bases in the middle. Original methodology: It was from reference gene primer amplification that nucleated cell counts were estimated. Sequenced by immunoSEQ multiplex PCR; TCRdb stores in-frame clones only, minus some. The V and J calls and clone size are taken from that table; D and trimming were inferred from the DNA. The top ten hold roughly 10% of the sample, which has 250,000 to 350,000 clones, roughly 90% seen once. In its sample, this clone was seen once. During active infection, Seattle patients enrolled and were then monitored through disease.

The chain uses TRBV28 and TRBJ2-1; no clear D gene. The clonotype originates from a woman in her twenties or thirties with COVID-19, enrolled during active disease. The sequenced sample consisted of peripheral blood. The CDR3 nucleotides are TGTGCCGTGGCGGAACTATCGAGGTCGGATGAGCAGTTCTTC. This translates into CAVAELSRSDEQFF.